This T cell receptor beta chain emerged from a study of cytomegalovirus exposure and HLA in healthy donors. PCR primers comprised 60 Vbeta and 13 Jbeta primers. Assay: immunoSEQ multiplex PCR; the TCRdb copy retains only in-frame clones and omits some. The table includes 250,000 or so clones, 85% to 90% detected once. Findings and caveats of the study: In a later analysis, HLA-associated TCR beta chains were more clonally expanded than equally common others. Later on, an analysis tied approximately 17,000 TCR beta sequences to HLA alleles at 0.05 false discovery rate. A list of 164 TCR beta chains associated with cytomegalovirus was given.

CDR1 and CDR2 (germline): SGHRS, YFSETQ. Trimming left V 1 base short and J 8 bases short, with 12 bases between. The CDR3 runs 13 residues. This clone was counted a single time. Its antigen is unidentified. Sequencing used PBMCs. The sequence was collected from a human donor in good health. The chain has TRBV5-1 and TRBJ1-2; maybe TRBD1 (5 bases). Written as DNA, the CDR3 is TGCGCCAGCAGCTTGCGGCAGGGTGGGGGCTACACCTTC. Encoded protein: CASSLRQGGGYTF.